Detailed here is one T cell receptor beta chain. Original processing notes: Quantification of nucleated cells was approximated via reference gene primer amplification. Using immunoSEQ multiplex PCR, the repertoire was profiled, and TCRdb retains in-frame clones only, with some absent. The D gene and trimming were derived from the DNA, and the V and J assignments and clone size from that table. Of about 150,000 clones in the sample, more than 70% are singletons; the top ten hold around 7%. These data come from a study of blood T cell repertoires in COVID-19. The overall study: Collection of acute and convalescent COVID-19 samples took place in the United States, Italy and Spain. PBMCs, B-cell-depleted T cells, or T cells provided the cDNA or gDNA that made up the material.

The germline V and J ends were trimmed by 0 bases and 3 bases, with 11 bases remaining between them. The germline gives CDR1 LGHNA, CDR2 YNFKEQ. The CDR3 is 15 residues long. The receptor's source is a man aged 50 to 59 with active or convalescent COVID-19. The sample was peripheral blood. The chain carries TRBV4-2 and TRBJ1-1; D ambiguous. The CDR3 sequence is CASSQESYVDTEAFF. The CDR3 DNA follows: TGTGCCAGCAGCCAAGAATCTTATGTAGACACTGAAGCTTTCTTT.